The clone carrying this TCR beta chain has more than one count but fewer than ten. Its antigen remains unidentified. The sample is drawn from a study of T cells after yellow fever vaccination. Study in general: Fractions low in cell number were prepared with SMART-Seq v4 Ultra Low Input. Broader study findings: The secondary response was weaker, and its peak arrived faster, on day 5 versus 15. Post-booster repertoires again held most primary-vaccination clones (approximately 96% CD4, 85% to 90% CD8).

The germline V and J ends were trimmed by 0 bases and 3 bases, with 12 bases remaining between them. CDR3 length: 15 residues. The germline gives CDR1 LGHNA, CDR2 YNFKEQ. TCRdb independently ran MiXCR on the 5' RACE reads; one entry per CDR3 protein. The sample contains 150,000 to 200,000 distinct CDR3 sequences, around 9.3% of which appear only once. The source was CD8+ T cells sorted from PBMCs, collected 45 days after the yellow fever booster vaccination. The clonotype comes from a young man who received the YFV17D yellow fever vaccine. This sequence joins TRBV4-2 and TRBJ2-7, with a tentative D call TRBD1 (5 bases). The CDR3 sequence is CASSQEPAGYYEQYF. The CDR3 DNA reads as TGTGCCAGCAGCCAAGAGCCGGCAGGGTACTACGAGCAGTACTTC.